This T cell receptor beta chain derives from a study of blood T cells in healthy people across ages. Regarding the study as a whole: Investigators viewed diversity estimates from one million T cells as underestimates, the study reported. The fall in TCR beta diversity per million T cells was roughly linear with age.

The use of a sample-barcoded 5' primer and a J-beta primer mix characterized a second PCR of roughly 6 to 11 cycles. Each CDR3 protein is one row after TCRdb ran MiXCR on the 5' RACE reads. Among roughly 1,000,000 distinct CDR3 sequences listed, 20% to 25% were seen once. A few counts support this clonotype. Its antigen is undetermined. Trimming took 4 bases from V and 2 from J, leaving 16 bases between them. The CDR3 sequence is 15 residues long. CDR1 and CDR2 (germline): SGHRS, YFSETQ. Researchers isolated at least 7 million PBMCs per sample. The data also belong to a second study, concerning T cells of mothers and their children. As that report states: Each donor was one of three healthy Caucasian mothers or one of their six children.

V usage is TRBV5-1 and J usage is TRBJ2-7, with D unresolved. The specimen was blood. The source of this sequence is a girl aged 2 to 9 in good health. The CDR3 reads CASSDPRVITYEQYF. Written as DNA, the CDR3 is TGCGCCAGCAGCGACCCAAGGGTGATCACCTACGAGCAGTACTTC.